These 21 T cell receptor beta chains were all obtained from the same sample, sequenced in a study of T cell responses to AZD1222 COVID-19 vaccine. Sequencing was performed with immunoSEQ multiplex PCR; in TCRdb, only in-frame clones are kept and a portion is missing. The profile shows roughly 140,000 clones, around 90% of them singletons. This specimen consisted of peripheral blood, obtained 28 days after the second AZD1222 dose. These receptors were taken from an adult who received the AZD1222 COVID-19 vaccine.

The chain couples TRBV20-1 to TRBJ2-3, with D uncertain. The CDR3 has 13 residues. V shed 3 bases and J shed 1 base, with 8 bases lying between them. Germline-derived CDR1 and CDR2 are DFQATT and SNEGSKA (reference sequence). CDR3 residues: CSASPPGTDTQYF. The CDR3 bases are TGCAGTGCTAGTCCCCCAGGCACAGATACGCAGTATTTT.

This chain's CDR3 is CASRASWDVKNSPLHF. DNA of the CDR3: TGTGCCAGCAGGGCTAGCTGGGACGTTAAAAATTCACCCCTCCACTTT. The chain uses TRBV6-6 and TRBJ1-6; possibly TRBD1 for D (5 bases). Germline assignment: CDR1 MNHNY and CDR2 SVGAGI (reference sequence). Trimming shortened V by 6 bases and J by 7 bases, and 19 bases separated the two germline ends. CDR3 length: 16 residues.

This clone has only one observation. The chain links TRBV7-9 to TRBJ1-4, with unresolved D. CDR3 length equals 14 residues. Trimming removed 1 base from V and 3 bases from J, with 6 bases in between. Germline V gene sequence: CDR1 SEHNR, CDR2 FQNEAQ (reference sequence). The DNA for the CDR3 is TGTGCCAGCAGCTTAGGTTGGGCTAATGAAAAACTGTTTTTT. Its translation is CASSLGWANEKLFF.

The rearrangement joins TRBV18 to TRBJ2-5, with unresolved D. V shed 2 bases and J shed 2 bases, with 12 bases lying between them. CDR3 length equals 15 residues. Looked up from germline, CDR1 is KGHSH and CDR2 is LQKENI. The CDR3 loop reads CASSPITSAQETQYF. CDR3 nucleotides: TGTGCCAGCTCACCAATCACCAGTGCGCAAGAGACCCAGTACTTC. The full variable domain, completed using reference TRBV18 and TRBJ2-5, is NAGVMQNPRHLVRRRGQEARLRCSPMKGHSHVYWYRQLPEEGLKFMVYLQKENIIDESGMPKERFSAEFPKEGPSILRIQQVVRGDSAAYFCASSPITSAQETQYFGPGTRLLVL.

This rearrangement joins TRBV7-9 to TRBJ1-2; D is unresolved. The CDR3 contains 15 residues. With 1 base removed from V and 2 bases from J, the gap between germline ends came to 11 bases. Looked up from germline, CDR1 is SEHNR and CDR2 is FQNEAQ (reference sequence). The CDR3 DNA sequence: TGTGCCAGCAGCTTAGAAGGAGGCAGAAACTATGGCTACACCTTC. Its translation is CASSLEGGRNYGYTF.

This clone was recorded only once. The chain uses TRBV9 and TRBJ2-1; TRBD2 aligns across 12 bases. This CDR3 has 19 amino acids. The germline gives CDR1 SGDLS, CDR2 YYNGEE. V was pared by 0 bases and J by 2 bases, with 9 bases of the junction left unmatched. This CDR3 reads CASSVEALAGGGPYNEQFF. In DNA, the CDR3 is TGTGCCAGCAGCGTAGAGGCTCTAGCGGGAGGGGGGCCCTACAATGAGCAGTTCTTC.

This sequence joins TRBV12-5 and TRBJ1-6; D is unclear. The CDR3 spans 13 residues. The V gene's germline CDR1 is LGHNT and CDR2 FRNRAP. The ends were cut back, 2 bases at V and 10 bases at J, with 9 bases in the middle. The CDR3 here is CASGLTLGSPLHF. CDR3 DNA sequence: TGTGCTAGTGGTTTGACCCTCGGGTCACCCCTCCACTTT.

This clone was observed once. CDR3 protein: CASSQELRGELFF. As DNA, the CDR3 is TGCGCCAGCAGCCAAGAATTGAGAGGGGAGCTGTTTTTT. The rearrangement links TRBV4-1 to TRBJ2-2; D call uncertain. The CDR3 extends over 13 amino acids. The germline V gene encodes CDR1 MGHRA and CDR2 YSYEKL. Deletions cut 0 bases from V and 8 bases from J, with 7 bases between.

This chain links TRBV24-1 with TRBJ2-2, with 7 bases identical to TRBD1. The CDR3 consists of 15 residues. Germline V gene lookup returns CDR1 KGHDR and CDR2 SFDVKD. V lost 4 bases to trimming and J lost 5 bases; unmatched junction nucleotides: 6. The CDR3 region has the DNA TGTGCCACCAGTGAAACCGGGACAGAGACCGGGGAGCTGTTTTTT. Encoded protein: CATSETGTETGELFF.

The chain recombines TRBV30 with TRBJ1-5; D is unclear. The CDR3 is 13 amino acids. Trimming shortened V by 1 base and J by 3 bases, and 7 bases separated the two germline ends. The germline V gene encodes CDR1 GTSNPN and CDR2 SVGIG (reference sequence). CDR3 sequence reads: CAWSEEDNQPQHF. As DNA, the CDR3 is TGTGCCTGGAGTGAGGAGGACAATCAGCCCCAGCATTTT.

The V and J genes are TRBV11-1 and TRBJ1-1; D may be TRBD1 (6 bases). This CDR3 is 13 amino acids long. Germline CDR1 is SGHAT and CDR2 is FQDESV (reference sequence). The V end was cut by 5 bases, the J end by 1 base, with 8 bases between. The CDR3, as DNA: TGTGCCAGCAGCCAGACAGGGAACACTGAAGCTTTCTTT. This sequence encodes CASSQTGNTEAFF.

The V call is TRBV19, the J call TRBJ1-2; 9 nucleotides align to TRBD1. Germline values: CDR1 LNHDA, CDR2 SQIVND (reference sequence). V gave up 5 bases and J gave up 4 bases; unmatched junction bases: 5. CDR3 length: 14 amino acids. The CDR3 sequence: CASSVTGGGYGYTF. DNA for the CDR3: TGTGCCAGTAGTGTAACAGGGGGCGGCTATGGCTACACCTTC.

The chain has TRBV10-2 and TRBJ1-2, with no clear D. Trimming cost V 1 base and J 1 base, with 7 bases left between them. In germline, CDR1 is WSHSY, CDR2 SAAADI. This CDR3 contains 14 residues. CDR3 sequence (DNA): TGCGCCAGCAGTGAGTTCTGGGGTAACTATGGCTACACCTTC. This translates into CASSEFWGNYGYTF.

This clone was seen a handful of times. The CDR3: CASSLIGTRGYNEQFF. CDR3 sequence (DNA): TGTGCCAGCAGCTTAATCGGGACTAGAGGCTACAATGAGCAGTTCTTC. The V call is TRBV7-2, the J call TRBJ2-1; 8 bases agree with TRBD2. The CDR3 spans 16 residues. CDR1 SGHTA and CDR2 FQGNSA come from the germline V gene. The ends lost 2 bases at V and 3 bases at J; junction bases unmatched: 6.

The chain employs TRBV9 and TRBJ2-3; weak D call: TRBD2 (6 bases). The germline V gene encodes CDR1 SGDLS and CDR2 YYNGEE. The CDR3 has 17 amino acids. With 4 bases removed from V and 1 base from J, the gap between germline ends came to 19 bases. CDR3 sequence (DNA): TGTGCCAGCAGCCCCCAAGGGAGGTTAGCGGGCACAGATACGCAGTATTTT. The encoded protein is CASSPQGRLAGTDTQYF.

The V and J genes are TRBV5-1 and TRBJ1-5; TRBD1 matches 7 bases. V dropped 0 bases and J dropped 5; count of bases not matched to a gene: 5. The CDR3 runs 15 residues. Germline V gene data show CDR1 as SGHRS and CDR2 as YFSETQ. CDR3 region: CASSLEGQDYQPQHF. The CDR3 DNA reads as TGCGCCAGCAGCTTGGAAGGACAGGACTATCAGCCCCAGCATTTT. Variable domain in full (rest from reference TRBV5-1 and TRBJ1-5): KAGVTQTPRYLIKTRGQQVTLSCSPISGHRSVSWYQQTPGQGLQFLFEYFSETQRNKGNFPGRFSGRQFSNSRSEMNVSTLELGDSALYLCASSLEGQDYQPQHFGDGTRLSIL.

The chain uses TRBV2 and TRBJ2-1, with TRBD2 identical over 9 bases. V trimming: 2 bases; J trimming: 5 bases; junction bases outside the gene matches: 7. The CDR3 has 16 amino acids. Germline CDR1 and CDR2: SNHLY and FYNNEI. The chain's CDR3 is CASSELPAGGDNEQFF. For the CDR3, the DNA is TGTGCCAGCAGTGAACTCCCAGCGGGGGGAGACAATGAGCAGTTCTTC.

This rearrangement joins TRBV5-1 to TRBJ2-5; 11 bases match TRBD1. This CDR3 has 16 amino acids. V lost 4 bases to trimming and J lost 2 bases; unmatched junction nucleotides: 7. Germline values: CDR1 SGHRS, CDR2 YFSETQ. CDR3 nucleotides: TGCGCCAGCAGCCGGACCGGGACAGGGGGTCAAGAGACCCAGTACTTC. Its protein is CASSRTGTGGQETQYF.

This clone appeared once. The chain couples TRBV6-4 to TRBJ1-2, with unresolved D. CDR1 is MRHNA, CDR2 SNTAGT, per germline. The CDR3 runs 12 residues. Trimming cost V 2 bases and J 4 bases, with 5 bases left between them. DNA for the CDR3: TGTGCCAGCAGTGACAGTTCCTATGGCTACACCTTC. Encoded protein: CASSDSSYGYTF.

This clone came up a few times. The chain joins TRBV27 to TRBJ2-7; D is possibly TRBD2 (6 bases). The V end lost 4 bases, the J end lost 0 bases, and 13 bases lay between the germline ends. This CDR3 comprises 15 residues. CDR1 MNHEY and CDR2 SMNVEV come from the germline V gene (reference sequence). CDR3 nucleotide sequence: TGTGCCAGCAGTTCCCCGGGAGCGAGCTCCTACGAGCAGTACTTC. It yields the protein CASSSPGASSYEQYF.

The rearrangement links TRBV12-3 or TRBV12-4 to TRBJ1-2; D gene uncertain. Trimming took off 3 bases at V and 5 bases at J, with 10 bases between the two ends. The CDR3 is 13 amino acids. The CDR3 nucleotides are TGTGCCAGCAGTTTCAGGCAGACGTATGGCTACACCTTC. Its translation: CASSFRQTYGYTF.